This is a list of T cell receptor beta chains from one sample in a study of blood T cell repertoires in COVID-19. Measured with immunoSEQ multiplex PCR; TCRdb has only the in-frame clones, and not every one. This repertoire shows roughly 220,000 clones, less than 90% found once; its top ten account for about 20%. Sequencing was carried out using peripheral blood. Source of these receptors: a man aged 25-45 years with active or convalescent COVID-19. Both conserved end residues are part of each CDR3. Each record gives: CDR3 protein, CDR3 DNA, J gene, D gene, V gene, clone size. The D gene is left open where the match is weak. For some rows the clone size is stated as once, few or many, or as a class when expanded; others skip it.

CDR3aa: CASSGWDMNTGELFF
CDR3nt: TGTGCCAGCAGTGGATGGGACATGAACACCGGGGAGCTGTTTTTT
j_gene: TRBJ2-2
d_gene: NA
v_gene: TRBV2
abundance: NA

CDR3aa: CASSPLDRGLNTEAFF
CDR3nt: TGTGCCAGCTCACCTTTGGACAGGGGGCTTAACACTGAAGCTTTCTTT
j_gene: TRBJ1-1
d_gene: TRBD1
v_gene: TRBV18
abundance: NA

CDR3aa: CASSGGGSSYNEQFF
CDR3nt: TGTGCCAGCAGCGGGGGCGGGAGCTCCTACAATGAGCAGTTCTTC
j_gene: TRBJ2-1
d_gene: NA
v_gene: TRBV5-5
abundance: NA

CDR3aa: CASSQGDRHYGYTF
CDR3nt: TGTGCCAGCAGCCAAGGGGACAGACACTATGGCTACACCTTC
j_gene: TRBJ1-2
d_gene: TRBD1
v_gene: TRBV5-8
abundance: NA

CDR3aa: CASSLAPFMGNEQFF
CDR3nt: TGTGCCAGCTCCTTAGCGCCCTTTATGGGGAATGAGCAGTTCTTC
j_gene: TRBJ2-1
d_gene: NA
v_gene: TRBV19
abundance: NA

CDR3aa: CALRGGVNEKLFF
CDR3nt: TGTGCCCTGAGGGGAGGGGTTAATGAAAAACTGTTTTTT
j_gene: TRBJ1-4
d_gene: NA
v_gene: TRBV30
abundance: NA

CDR3aa: CASSSSVSYEQYF
CDR3nt: TGTGCCAGCAGTTCTAGCGTTAGCTACGAGCAGTACTTC
j_gene: TRBJ2-7
d_gene: NA
v_gene: TRBV9
abundance: NA

CDR3aa: CASSPTQRTSTDTQYF
CDR3nt: TGTGCCAGCAGCCCGACTCAGCGGACTAGCACAGATACGCAGTATTTT
j_gene: TRBJ2-3
d_gene: NA
v_gene: TRBV7-2
abundance: once

CDR3aa: CASSSASGGTTQYF
CDR3nt: TGCGCCAGCAGCTCCGCTAGCGGAGGGACGACCCAGTACTTC
j_gene: TRBJ2-5
d_gene: TRBD2
v_gene: TRBV5-1
abundance: few

CDR3aa: CASSPGQGVLYTGELFF
CDR3nt: TGTGCCAGCAGCCCGGGACAGGGGGTACTGTACACCGGGGAGCTGTTTTTT
j_gene: TRBJ2-2
d_gene: TRBD1
v_gene: TRBV14
abundance: NA

CDR3aa: CASSLHGRGNYEQYF
CDR3nt: TGTGCCAGCAGTTTACACGGGAGAGGGAACTACGAGCAGTACTTC
j_gene: TRBJ2-7
d_gene: NA
v_gene: TRBV27
abundance: NA

CDR3aa: CASSPSYEQYF
CDR3nt: TGTGCCAGCAGCCCTTCCTACGAGCAGTACTTC
j_gene: TRBJ2-7
d_gene: NA
v_gene: TRBV7-2
abundance: NA

CDR3aa: CASSMLGGRTGELFF
CDR3nt: TGTGCCAGTAGTATGTTGGGGGGTAGGACCGGGGAGCTGTTTTTT
j_gene: TRBJ2-2
d_gene: NA
v_gene: TRBV19
abundance: once

CDR3aa: CASRLNRGLTEAFF
CDR3nt: TGTGCCAGCAGGTTAAACAGGGGGCTCACTGAAGCTTTCTTT
j_gene: TRBJ1-1
d_gene: TRBD1
v_gene: TRBV6-6
abundance: NA

CDR3aa: CASSRVATGLNQPQHF
CDR3nt: TGTGCCAGCAGTAGGGTGGCGACAGGCTTAAATCAGCCCCAGCATTTT
j_gene: TRBJ1-5
d_gene: NA
v_gene: TRBV28
abundance: NA

CDR3aa: CASSQGRTNNEQFF
CDR3nt: TGTGCCAGCAGCCAAGGGAGAACGAACAATGAGCAGTTCTTC
j_gene: TRBJ2-1
d_gene: NA
v_gene: TRBV3-1/TRBV3-2
abundance: NA

CDR3aa: CASSLGQAPKEEKLFF
CDR3nt: TGTGCCAGTAGCCTTGGACAGGCCCCTAAGGAGGAAAAACTGTTTTTT
j_gene: TRBJ1-4
d_gene: TRBD1
v_gene: TRBV19
abundance: NA

CDR3aa: CASSFQGGAAEAFF
CDR3nt: TGTGCCAGCAGCTTTCAAGGGGGCGCGGCTGAAGCTTTCTTT
j_gene: TRBJ1-1
d_gene: TRBD1
v_gene: TRBV5-4
abundance: NA